These 8 T cell receptor beta chains originate from one sample sequenced in a study of T cells in Graves' hyperthyroidism and ophthalmopathy. RNA transcripts served as the template for amplifying TCR beta CDR3 regions. HTBI primers were the set used in a first-round RT-PCR of the TCR CDR3. TCRdb analysed the multiplex PCR reads with MiXCR anew, one entry per CDR3 protein. The sample shows some 500,000 distinct CDR3 sequences, under 15% of them seen only once. The sequenced sample consisted of blood. The receptors were gathered from a woman between 18 and 29 years old with Graves' hyperthyroidism.

This clonotype was counted many times. This rearrangement joins TRBV11-3 to TRBJ2-5, with a possible D match to TRBD2 (6 bases). CDR3 length: 13 amino acids. Per the germline V gene, CDR1 is SGHNT and CDR2 is YENEEA. Trimming took 1 base from V and 5 from J, leaving 8 bases between them. Written as DNA, the CDR3 is TGTGCCAGCAGCTTAGTACGGGGGGAGACCCAGTACTTC. Translation gives CASSLVRGETQYF.

This clonotype was observed a few times. The chain links TRBV15 to TRBJ1-3; 7 positions match TRBD1. Germline V CDR1 and CDR2: LNHNV, YYDKDF (reference sequence). The length of the CDR3 is 16 residues. V shed 4 bases and J 3 bases; nucleotides not matched to a gene: 9. CDR3 sequence (DNA): TGTGCCACCAGCACGTACTTGGGACAGAGTGGAAACACCATATATTTT. Its protein product is CATSTYLGQSGNTIYF.

Remarks on this clonotype: A much larger clone lies one base from this, so it may be a read error. As DNA, the CDR3 is TGTGCCGGCAGTTACGGGGCTTACACTGAAGCTTTCTTT. The encoded protein is CAGSYGAYTEAFF. The genes are TRBV6-2 or TRBV6-3 and TRBJ1-1; possibly TRBD1 for D (5 bases). The CDR3 runs 13 residues. The germline CDR1 and CDR2 sequences are MNHEY and SVGEGT.

This sequence joins TRBV4-2 and TRBJ2-1, with D uncertain. V shed 1 base and J shed 5 bases, with 9 bases lying between them. The CDR3 is made up of 14 amino acids. The germline gives CDR1 LGHNA, CDR2 YNFKEQ. The CDR3 is CASSQAGRDNEQFF. The CDR3 DNA reads TGTGCCAGCAGCCAAGCGGGTCGGGACAATGAGCAGTTCTTC.

This clonotype was seen many times. V gene TRBV18 combines with J gene TRBJ1-2; 9 bases agree with TRBD1. Germline V CDR1 and CDR2: KGHSH, LQKENI. This CDR3 comprises 15 residues. Germline trimming cut 6 bases from V and 7 bases from J; bases unmatched to any gene: 12. The CDR3 loop reads CASSAATDRGGGYTF. DNA for the CDR3: TGTGCCAGCTCTGCGGCCACGGACAGGGGTGGTGGCTACACCTTC.

In its sample, this clonotype was seen many times. V usage is TRBV7-9 and J usage is TRBJ1-4, with 7 nucleotides matching TRBD1. The CDR3 runs to 14 residues. Germline lookup yields CDR1 SEHNR and CDR2 FQNEAQ (reference sequence). V was clipped by 4 bases and J by 8 bases; unmatched bases: 7. The CDR3 spells CASSSAGGTEKLFF. The DNA for the CDR3 is TGTGCCAGCAGCTCAGCAGGGGGAACGGAAAAACTGTTTTTT.

This clonotype was seen only a few times. The chain is built from TRBV3-1 and TRBJ2-7; D is uncertain. The germline CDR1 and CDR2 sequences are LGHDT and YNNKEL (reference sequence). The CDR3 has 14 residues. With 7 bases removed from V and 0 bases from J, the gap between germline ends came to 13 bases. CDR3 sequence reads: CASIREISSYEQYF. DNA for the CDR3: TGTGCCAGCATCCGAGAGATAAGCTCCTACGAGCAGTACTTC.

V is TRBV9 and J is TRBJ2-5; the match to TRBD2 covers 7 bases. The CDR3 totals 15 residues. J lost 1 base, V lost 3 bases, and 6 bases had no gene match. Germline V gene lookup returns CDR1 SGDLS and CDR2 YYNGEE. This CDR3 is CASSADSGGQETQYF. CDR3 bases: TGTGCCAGCAGCGCAGACTCGGGGGGCCAAGAGACCCAGTACTTC.